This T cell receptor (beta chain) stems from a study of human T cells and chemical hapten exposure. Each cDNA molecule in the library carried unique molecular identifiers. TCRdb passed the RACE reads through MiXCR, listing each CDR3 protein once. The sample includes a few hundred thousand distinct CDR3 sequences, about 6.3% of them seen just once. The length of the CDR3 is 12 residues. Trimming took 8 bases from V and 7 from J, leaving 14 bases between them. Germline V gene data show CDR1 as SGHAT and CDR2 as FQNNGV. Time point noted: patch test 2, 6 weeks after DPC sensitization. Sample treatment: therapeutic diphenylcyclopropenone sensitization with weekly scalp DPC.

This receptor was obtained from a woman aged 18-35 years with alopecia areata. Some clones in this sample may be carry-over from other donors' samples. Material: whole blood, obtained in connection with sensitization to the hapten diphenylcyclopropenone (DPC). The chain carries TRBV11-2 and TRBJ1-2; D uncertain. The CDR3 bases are TGTGCCAGCCGAGCCGGAAGTGGTGGCTACACCTTC. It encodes CASRAGSGGYTF.